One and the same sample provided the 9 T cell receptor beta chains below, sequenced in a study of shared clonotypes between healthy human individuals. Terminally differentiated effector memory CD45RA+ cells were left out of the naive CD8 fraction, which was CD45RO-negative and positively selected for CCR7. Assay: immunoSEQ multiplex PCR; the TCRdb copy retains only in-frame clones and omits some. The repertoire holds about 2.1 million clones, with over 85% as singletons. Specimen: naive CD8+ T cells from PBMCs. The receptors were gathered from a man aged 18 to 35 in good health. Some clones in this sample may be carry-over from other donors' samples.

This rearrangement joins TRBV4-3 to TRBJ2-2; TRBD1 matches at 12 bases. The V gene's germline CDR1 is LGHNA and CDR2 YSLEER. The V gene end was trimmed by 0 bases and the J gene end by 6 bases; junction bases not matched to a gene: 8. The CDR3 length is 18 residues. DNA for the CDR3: TGCGCCAGCAGCCAAGATCCAGGGGACAGGGGGCTGGCCGGGGAGCTGTTTTTT. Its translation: CASSQDPGDRGLAGELFF.

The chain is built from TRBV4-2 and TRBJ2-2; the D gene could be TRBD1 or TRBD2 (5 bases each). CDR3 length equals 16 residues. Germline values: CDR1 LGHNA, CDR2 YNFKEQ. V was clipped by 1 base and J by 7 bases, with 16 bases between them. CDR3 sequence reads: CASSQAGAARGGELFF. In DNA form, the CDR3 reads TGTGCCAGCAGCCAAGCCGGGGCAGCGAGGGGCGGGGAGCTGTTTTTT.

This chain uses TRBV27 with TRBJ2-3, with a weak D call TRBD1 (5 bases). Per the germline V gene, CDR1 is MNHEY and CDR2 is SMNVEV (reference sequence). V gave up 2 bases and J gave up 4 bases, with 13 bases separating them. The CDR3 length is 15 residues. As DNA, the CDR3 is TGTGCCAGCAGTTTAAGCCCCAGGGTTGCAGATACGCAGTATTTT. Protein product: CASSLSPRVADTQYF.

CDR3 protein: CASSQDRGNTIYF. As DNA, the CDR3 is TGTGCCAGCAGCCAAGATCGTGGAAACACCATATATTTT. The rearrangement links TRBV14 to TRBJ1-3; D gene ambiguous. Trimming removed 0 bases from V and 3 bases from J, with 3 bases in between. The germline V gene encodes CDR1 SGHDN and CDR2 FVKESK. The CDR3 totals 13 residues.

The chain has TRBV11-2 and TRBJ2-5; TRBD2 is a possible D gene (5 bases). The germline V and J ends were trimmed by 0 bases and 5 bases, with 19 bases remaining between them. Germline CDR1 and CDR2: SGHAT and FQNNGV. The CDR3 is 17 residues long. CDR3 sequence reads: CASSLDLRTTPGETQYF. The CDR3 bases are TGTGCCAGCAGCTTAGATCTGAGAACAACCCCGGGGGAGACCCAGTACTTC.

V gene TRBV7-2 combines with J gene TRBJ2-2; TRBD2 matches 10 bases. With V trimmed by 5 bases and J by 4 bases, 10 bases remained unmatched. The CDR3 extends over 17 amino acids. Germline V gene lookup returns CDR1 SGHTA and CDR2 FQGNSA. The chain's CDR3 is CASSPRLAGTGTGELFF. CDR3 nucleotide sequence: TGTGCCAGCAGCCCTCGACTAGCGGGTACGGGCACCGGGGAGCTGTTTTTT.

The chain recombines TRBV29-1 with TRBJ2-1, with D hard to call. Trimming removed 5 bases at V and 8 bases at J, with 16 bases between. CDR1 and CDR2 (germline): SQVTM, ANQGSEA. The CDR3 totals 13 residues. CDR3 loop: CSVLSLQLDEQFF. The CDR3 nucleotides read TGCAGCGTTCTTAGTCTGCAATTGGATGAGCAGTTCTTC.

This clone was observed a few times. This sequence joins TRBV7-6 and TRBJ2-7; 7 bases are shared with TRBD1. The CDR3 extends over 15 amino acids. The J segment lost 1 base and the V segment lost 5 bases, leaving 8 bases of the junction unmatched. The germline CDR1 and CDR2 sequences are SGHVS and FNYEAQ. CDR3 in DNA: TGTGCCAGCAGCGGCCGCCGACAGGGATCCTACGAGCAGTACTTC. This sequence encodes CASSGRRQGSYEQYF.

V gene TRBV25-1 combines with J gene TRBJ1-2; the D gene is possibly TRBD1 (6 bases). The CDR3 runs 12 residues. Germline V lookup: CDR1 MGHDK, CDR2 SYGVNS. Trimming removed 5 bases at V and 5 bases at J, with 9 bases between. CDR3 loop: CASSLGAYGYTF. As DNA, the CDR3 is TGTGCCAGCAGTCTGGGGGCGTATGGCTACACCTTC.